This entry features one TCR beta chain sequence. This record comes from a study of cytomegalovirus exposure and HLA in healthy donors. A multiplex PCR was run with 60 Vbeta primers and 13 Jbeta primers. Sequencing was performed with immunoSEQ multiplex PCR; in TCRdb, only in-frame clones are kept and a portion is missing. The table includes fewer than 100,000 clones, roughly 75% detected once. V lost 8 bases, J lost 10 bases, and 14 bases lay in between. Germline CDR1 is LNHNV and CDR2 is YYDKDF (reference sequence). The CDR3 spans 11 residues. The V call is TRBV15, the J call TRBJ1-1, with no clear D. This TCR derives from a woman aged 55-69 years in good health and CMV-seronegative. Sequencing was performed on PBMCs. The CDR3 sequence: CATHSGEGAFF. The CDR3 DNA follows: TGTGCCACCCATAGCGGGGAGGGAGCTTTCTTT.